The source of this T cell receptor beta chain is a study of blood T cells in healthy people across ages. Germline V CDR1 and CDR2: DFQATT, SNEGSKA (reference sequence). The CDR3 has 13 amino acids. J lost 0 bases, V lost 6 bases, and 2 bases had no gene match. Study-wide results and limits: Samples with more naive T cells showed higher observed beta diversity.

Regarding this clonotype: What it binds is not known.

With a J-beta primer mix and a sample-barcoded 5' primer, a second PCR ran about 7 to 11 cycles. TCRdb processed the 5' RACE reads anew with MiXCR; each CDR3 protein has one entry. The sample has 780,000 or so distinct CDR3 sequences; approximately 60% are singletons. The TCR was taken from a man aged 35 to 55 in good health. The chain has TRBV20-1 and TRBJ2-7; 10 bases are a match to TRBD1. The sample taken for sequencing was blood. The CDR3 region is CSADRGPSYEQYF. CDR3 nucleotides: TGCAGTGCCGACAGGGGGCCCTCCTACGAGCAGTACTTC.